These 3 T cell receptor beta chains were all obtained from the same sample, sequenced in a study of beta chain features in type 1 diabetes. Every isolated RNA sample was fully reverse transcribed, so sequencing captured expressed TCRB transcripts. Method: immunoSEQ multiplex PCR; TCRdb's copy keeps in-frame clones and lacks some. The data hold 860,000 or so clones, with roughly 15% observed a single time. The material sequenced was naive CD4+ T cells from blood. These receptors were obtained from a woman younger than 35 in good health.

This clone was counted only a few times. This chain joins TRBV4-3 and TRBJ2-5; TRBD2 aligns across 14 bases. This CDR3 has 21 amino acids. Trimming cost V 0 bases and J 1 base; bases outside gene matches: 13. Germline assignment: CDR1 LGHNA and CDR2 YSLEER. CDR3 sequence (DNA): TGCGCCAGCAGCCAAGATCGTTGGGTGGGACTAGCGGGAGTCCTCCAAGAGACCCAGTACTTC. It translates to CASSQDRWVGLAGVLQETQYF.

The CDR3 region has the DNA TGTGCCAGCAGCCAAGCAAATCGGATGGGCTACACCTTC. It is translated as CASSQANRMGYTF. This chain uses TRBV4-2 with TRBJ1-2, with no clear D. The V end lost 1 base, the J end lost 8 bases, and 11 bases lay between the germline ends. CDR1 is LGHNA, CDR2 YNFKEQ, per germline. This CDR3 is 13 amino acids long.

The CDR3 bases are TGTGCCAGTACCTTGACAGGGGACGGAACTGAAGCTTTCTTT. This translates into CASTLTGDGTEAFF. The genes are TRBV2 and TRBJ1-1; 8 bases are a match to TRBD1. The CDR3 loop spans 14 amino acids. V lost 9 bases, J lost 5 bases, and 11 bases stayed unmatched. From germline, CDR1 is SNHLY and CDR2 FYNNEI.